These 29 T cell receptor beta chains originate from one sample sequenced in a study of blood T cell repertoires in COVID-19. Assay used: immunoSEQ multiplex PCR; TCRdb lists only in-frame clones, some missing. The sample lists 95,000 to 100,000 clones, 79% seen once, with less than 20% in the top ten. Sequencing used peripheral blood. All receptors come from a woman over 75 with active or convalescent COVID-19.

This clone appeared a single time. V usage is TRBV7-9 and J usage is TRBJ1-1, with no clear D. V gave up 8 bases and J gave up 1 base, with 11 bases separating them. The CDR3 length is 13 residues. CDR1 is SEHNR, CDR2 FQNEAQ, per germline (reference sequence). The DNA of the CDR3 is TGTGCCAGCTCCCCAACAGCGAACACTGAAGCTTTCTTT. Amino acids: CASSPTANTEAFF.

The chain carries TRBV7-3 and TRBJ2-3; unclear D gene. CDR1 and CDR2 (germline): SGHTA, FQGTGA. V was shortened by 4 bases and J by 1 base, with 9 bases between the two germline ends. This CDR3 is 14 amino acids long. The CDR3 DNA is TGTGCCAGCAGCTCCTCTTCCCGCACAGATACGCAGTATTTT. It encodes CASSSSSRTDTQYF. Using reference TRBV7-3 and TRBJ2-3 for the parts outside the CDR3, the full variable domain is GAGVSQTPSNKVTEKGKYVELRCDPISGHTALYWYRQSLGQGPEFLIYFQGTGAADDSGLPNDRFFAVRPEGSVSTLKIQRTERGDSAVYLCASSSSSRTDTQYFGPGTRLTVL.

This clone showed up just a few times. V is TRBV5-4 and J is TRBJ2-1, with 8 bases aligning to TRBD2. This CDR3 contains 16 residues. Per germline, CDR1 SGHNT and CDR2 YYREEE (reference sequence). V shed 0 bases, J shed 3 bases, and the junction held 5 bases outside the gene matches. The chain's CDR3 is CASSLGGSGIYNEQFF. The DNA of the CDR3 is TGTGCCAGCAGCTTGGGGGGTAGCGGGATCTACAATGAGCAGTTCTTC.

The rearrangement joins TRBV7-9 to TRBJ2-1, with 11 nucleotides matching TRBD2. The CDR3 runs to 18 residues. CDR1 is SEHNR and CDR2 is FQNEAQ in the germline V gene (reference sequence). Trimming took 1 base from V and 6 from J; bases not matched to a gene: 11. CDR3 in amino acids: CASSLGGSSGRSRNEQFF. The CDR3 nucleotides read TGTGCCAGCAGCTTAGGGGGGTCTAGCGGGAGGTCTCGCAATGAGCAGTTCTTC.

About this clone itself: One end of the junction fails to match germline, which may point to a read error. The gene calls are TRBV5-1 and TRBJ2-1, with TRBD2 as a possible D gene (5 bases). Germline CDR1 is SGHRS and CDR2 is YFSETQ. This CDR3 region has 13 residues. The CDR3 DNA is TGTGCCAGCAGCTTGGGAGTTTTCAATGAGCAGTTCTTC. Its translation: CASSLGVFNEQFF.

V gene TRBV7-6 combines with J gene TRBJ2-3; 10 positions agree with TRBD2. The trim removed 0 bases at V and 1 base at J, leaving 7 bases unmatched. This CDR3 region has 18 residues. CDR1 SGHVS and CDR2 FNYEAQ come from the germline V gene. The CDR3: CASSLAPTSGRGTDTQYF. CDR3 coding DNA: TGTGCCAGCAGCTTAGCGCCCACGAGCGGGAGGGGCACAGATACGCAGTATTTT.

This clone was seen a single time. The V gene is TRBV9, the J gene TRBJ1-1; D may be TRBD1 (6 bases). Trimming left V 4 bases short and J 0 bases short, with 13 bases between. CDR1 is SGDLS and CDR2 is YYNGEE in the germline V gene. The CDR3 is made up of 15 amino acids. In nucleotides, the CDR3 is TGTGCCAGCAGCATTTCGGACAGTATGAACACTGAAGCTTTCTTT. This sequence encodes CASSISDSMNTEAFF.

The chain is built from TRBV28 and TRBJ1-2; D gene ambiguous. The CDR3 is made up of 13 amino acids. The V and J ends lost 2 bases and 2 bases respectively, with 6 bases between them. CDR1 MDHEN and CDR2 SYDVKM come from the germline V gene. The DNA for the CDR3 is TGTGCCAGCAGTTTAGCCCGGAACTATGGCTACACCTTC. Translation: CASSLARNYGYTF.

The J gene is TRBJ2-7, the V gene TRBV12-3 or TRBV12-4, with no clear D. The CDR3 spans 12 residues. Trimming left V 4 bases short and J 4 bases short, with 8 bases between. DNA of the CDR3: TGTGCCAGCAGTTCTCACGGGTACGAGCAGTACTTC. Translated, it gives CASSSHGYEQYF.

The CDR3 sequence is CASSFQAGGWNEQFF. In nucleotides, the CDR3 is TGTGCCAGCAGCTTTCAAGCGGGAGGGTGGAATGAGCAGTTCTTC. The chain links TRBV7-2 to TRBJ2-1; 10 positions agree with TRBD2. The junction had 6 bases not matched to a gene; V was cut back by 3 bases and J by 7 bases. The CDR3 is 15 residues long. Germline V gives CDR1 SGHTA, CDR2 FQGNSA.

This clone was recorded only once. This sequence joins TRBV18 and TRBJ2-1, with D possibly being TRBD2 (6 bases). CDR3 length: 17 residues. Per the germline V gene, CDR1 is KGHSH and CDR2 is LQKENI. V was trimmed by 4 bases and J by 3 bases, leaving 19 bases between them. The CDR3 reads CASSLPSRSSVYNEQFF. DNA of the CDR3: TGTGCCAGCTCACTACCCTCCCGGTCTAGCGTCTACAATGAGCAGTTCTTC.

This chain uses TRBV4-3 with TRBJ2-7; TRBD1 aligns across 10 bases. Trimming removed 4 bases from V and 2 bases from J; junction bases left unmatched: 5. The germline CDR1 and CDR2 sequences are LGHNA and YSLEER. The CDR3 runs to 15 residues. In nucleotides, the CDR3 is TGCGCCAGCAGCCCGTCGGACAGGGGGGCCTACGAGCAGTACTTC. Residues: CASSPSDRGAYEQYF.

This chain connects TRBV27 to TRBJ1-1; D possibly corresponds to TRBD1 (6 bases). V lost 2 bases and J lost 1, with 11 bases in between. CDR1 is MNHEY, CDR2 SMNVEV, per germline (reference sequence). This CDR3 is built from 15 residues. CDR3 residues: CASSLRTGRNTEAFF. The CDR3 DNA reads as TGTGCCAGCAGTTTAAGAACAGGGCGGAACACTGAAGCTTTCTTT.

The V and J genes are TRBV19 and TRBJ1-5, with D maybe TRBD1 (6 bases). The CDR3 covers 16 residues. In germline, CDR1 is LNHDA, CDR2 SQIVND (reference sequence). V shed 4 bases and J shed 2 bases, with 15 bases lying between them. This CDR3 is CASSNSGVGGNQPQHF. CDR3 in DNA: TGTGCCAGTAGTAATTCAGGGGTAGGTGGCAATCAGCCCCAGCATTTT.

The CDR3 loop reads CASSQASGYSYNEQFF. The CDR3 coding sequence is TGTGCCAGCAGCCAAGCGAGCGGGTACTCCTACAATGAGCAGTTCTTC. V and J are TRBV14 and TRBJ2-1; possible D gene TRBD2, 6 bases. The CDR3 runs to 16 residues. V was pared by 1 base and J by 0 bases, with 10 bases between. Germline V gene lookup returns CDR1 SGHDN and CDR2 FVKESK.

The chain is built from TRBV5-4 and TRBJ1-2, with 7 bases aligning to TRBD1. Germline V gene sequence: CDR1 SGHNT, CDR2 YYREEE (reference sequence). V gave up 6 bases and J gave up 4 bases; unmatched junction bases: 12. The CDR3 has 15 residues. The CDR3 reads CASTSDGGGGYGYTF. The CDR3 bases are TGTGCCAGCACCTCTGACGGAGGGGGCGGCTATGGCTACACCTTC.

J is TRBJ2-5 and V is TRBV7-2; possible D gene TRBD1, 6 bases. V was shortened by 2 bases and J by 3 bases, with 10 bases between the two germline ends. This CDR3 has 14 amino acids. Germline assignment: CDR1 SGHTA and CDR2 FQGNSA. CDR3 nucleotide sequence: TGTGCCAGCAGCTTATCTCCAGGGGAAGAGACCCAGTACTTC. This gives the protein CASSLSPGEETQYF.

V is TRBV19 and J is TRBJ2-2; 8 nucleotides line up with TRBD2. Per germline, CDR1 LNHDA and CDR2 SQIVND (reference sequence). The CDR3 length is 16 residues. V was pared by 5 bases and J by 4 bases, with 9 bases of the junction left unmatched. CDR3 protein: CASSRGGSTGTGELFF. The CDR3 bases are TGTGCCAGTAGTCGGGGGGGGTCCACCGGCACCGGGGAGCTGTTTTTT.

This CDR3 is CASSRTSGDTDTQYF. CDR3 DNA sequence: TGTGCCAGCAGCCGTACTAGCGGCGACACAGATACGCAGTATTTT. The chain combines TRBV7-2 with TRBJ2-3; 8 nucleotides line up with TRBD2. This CDR3 spans 15 amino acids. J was trimmed by 2 bases and V by 5 bases; bases with no gene match: 6. CDR1 SGHTA and CDR2 FQGNSA come from the germline V gene.

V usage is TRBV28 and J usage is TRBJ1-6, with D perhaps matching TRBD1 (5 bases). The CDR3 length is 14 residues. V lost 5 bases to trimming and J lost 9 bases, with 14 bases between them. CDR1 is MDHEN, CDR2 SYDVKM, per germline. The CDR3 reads CASSRGGISSPLHF. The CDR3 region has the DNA TGTGCCAGCAGTCGGGGGGGTATTAGTTCACCCCTCCACTTT.

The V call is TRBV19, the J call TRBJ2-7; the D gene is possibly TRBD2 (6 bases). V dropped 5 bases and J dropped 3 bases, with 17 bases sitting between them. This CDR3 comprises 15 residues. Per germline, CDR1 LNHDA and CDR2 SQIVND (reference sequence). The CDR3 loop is CASSVGRGKDYEQYF. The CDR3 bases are TGTGCCAGTAGTGTGGGGCGCGGGAAAGACTACGAGCAGTACTTC.

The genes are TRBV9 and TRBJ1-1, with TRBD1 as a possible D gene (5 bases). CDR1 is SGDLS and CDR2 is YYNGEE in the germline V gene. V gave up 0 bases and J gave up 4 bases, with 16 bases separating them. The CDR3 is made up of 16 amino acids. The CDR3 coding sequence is TGTGCCAGCAGCGTAGACGGGGGAAGGCTTTCCACTGAAGCTTTCTTT. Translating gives CASSVDGGRLSTEAFF.

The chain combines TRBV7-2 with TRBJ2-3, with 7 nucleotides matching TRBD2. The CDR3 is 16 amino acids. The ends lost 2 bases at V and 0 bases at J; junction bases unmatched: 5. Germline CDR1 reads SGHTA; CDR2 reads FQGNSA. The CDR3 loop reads CASSLMGSGSTDTQYF. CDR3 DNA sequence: TGTGCCAGCAGCTTAATGGGTAGCGGGAGCACAGATACGCAGTATTTT.

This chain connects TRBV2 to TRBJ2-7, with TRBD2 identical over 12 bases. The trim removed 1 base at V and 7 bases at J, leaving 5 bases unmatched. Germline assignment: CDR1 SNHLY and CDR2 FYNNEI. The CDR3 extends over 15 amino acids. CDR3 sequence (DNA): TGTGCCAGCAGTGAAGGACTAGCGGGGGTGAGGGAGCAGTACTTC. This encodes CASSEGLAGVREQYF.

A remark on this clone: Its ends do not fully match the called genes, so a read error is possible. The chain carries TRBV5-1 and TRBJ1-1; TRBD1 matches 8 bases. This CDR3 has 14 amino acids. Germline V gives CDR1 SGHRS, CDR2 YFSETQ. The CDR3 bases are TGTGCCAGCACCTCCACAGGGGGGAACACTGAAGCTTTCTTT. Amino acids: CASTSTGGNTEAFF.

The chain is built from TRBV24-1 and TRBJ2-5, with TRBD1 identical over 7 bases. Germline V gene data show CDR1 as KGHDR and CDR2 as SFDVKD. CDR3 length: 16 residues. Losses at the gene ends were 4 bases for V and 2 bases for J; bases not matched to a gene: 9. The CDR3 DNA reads TGTGCCACCAGTGAGCCAACAGGGGTTCGGCAAGAGACCCAGTACTTC. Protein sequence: CATSEPTGVRQETQYF.

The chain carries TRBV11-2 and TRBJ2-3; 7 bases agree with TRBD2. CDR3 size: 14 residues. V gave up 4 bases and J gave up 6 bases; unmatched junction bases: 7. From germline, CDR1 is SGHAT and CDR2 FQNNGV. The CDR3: CASSWDAGDDTQYF. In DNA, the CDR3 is TGTGCCAGCAGCTGGGACGCGGGGGACGATACGCAGTATTTT.

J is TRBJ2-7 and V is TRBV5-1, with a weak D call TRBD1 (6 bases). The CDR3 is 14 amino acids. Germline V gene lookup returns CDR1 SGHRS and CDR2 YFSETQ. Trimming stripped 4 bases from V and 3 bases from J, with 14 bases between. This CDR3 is CASSPGTSDYEQYF. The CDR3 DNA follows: TGCGCCAGCAGCCCCGGGACAAGCGACTACGAGCAGTACTTC.

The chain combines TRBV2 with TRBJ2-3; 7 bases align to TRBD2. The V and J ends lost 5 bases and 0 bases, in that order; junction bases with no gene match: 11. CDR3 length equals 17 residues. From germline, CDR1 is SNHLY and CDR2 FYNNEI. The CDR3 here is CASSTSGLPSSTDTQYF. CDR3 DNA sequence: TGTGCCAGCAGTACCTCGGGACTACCATCTAGCACAGATACGCAGTATTTT.